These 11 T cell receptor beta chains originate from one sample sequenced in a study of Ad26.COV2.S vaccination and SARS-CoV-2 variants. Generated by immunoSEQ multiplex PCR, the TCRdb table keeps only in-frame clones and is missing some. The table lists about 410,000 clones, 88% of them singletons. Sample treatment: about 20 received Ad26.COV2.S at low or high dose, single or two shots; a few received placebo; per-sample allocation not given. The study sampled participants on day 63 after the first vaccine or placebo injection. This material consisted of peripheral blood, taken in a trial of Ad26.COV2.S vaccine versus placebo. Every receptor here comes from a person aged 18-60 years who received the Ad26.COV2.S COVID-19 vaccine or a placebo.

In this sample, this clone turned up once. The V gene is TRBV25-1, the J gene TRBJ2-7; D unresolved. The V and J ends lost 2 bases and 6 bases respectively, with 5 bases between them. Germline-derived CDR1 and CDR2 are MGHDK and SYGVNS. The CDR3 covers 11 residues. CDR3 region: CASSENSEQYF. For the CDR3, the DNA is TGTGCCAGCAGTGAAAACAGCGAGCAGTACTTC.

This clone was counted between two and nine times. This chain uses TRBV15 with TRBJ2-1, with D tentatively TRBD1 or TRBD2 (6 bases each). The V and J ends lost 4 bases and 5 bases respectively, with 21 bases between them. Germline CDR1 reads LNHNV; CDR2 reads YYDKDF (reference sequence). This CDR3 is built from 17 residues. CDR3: CATSTGVGRGSDNEQFF. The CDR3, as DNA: TGTGCCACCAGCACGGGAGTCGGCAGGGGAAGTGACAATGAGCAGTTCTTC.

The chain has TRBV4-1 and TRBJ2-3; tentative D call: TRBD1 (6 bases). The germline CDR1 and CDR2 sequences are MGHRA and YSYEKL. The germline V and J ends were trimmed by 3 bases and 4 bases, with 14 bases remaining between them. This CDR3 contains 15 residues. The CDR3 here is CASSQAGQLADTQYF. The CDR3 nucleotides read TGCGCCAGCAGCCAGGCCGGACAGCTTGCAGATACGCAGTATTTT.

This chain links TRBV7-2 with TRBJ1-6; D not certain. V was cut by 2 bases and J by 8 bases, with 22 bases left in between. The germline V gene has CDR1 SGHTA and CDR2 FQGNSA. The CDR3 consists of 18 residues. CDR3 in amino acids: CASSLRPPGRRIDSPLHF. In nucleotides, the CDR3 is TGTGCCAGCAGCTTAAGGCCCCCGGGAAGAAGGATAGATTCACCCCTCCACTTT.

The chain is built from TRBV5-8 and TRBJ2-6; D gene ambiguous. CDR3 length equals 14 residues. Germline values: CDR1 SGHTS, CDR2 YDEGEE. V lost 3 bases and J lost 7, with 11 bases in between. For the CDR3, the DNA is TGTGCCAGCAGCTCACTGCCGGGTGCCAACGTCCTGACTTTC. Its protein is CASSSLPGANVLTF.

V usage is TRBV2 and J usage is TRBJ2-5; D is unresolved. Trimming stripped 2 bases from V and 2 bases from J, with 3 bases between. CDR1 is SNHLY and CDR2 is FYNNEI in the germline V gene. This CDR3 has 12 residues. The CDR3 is CASSEQQETQYF. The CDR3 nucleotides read TGTGCCAGCAGTGAACAGCAAGAGACCCAGTACTTC.

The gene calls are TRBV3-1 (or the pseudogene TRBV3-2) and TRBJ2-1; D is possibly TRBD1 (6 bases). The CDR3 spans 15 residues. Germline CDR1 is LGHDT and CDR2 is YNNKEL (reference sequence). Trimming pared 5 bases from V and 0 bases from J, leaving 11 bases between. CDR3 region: CASSSGVSSYNEQFF. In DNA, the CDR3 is TGTGCCAGCAGCTCAGGGGTGTCCTCCTACAATGAGCAGTTCTTC.

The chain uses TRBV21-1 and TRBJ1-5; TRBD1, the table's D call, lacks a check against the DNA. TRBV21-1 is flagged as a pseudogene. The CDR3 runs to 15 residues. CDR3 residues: CASSTLTGPPQPQHF. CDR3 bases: TGTGCCAGCAGCACCCTGACAGGGCCCCCTCAGCCCCAGCATTTT.

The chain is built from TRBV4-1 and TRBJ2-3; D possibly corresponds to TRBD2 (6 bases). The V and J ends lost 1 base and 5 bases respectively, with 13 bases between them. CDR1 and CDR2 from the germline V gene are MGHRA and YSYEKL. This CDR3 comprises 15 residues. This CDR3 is CASSQGGSGGDTQYF. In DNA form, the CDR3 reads TGCGCCAGCAGCCAAGGGGGTAGCGGTGGAGATACGCAGTATTTT.

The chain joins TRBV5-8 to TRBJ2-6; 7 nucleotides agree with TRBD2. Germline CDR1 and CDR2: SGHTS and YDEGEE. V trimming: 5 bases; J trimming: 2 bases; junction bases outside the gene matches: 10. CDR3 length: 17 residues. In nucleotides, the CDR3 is TGTGCCAGCAGTCCATGGGGAGGGGCCCCTGGGGCCAACGTCCTGACTTTC. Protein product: CASSPWGGAPGANVLTF. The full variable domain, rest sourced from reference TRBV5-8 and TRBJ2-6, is EAGVTQSPTHLIKTRGQQATLRCSPISGHTSVYWYQQALGLGLQFLLWYDEGEERNRGNFPPRFSGRQFPNYSSELNVNALELEDSALYLCASSPWGGAPGANVLTFGAGSRLTVL.

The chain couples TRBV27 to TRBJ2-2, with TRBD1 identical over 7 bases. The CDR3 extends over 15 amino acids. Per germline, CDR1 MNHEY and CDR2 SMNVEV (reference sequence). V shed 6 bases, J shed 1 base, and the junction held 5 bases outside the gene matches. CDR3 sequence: CASSHRTGNTGELFF. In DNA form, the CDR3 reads TGTGCCAGCAGCCACCGGACAGGGAACACCGGGGAGCTGTTTTTT.